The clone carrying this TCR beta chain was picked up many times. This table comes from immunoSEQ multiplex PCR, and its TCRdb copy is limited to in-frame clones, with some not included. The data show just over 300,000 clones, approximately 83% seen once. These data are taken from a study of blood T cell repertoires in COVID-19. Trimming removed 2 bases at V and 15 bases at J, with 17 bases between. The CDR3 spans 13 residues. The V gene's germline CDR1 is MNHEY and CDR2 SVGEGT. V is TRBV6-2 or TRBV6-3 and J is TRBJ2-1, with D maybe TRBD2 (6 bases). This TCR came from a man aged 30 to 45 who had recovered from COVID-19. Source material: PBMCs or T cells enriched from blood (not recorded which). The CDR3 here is CASSYASEREAFF. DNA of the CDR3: TGTGCCAGCAGTTACGCGTCGGAAAGGGAGGCGTTCTTC.